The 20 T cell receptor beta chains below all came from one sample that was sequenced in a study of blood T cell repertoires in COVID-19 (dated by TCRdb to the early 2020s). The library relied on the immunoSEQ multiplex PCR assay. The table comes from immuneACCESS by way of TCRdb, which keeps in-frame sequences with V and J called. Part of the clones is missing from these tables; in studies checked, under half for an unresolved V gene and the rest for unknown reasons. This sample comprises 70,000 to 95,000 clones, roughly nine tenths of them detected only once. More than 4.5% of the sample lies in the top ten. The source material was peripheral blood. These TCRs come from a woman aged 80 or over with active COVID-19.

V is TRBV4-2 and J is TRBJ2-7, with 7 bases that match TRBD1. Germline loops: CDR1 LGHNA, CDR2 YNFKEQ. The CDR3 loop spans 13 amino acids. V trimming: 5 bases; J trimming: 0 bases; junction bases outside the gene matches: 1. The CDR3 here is CASSGTASYEQYF. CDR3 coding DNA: TGTGCCAGCAGCGGGACAGCCTCCTACGAGCAGTACTTC.

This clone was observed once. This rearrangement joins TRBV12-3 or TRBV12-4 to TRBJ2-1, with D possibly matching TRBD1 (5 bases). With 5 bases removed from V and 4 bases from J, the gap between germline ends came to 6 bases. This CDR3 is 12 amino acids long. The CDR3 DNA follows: TGTGCCAGCAGTAACAGGTACAATGAGCAGTTCTTC. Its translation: CASSNRYNEQFF.

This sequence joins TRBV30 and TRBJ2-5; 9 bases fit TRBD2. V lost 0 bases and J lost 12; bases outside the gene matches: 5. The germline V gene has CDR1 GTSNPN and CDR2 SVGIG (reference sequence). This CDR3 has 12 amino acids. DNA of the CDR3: TGTGCCTGGAGTGTAGGCGGGAGGGAGGAGTACTTC. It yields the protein CAWSVGGREEYF.

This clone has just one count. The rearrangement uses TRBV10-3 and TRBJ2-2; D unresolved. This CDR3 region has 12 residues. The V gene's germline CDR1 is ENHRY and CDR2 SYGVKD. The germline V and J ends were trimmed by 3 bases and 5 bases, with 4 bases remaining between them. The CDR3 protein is CAISDRTGELFF. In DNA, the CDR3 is TGTGCCATCAGTGATCGGACCGGGGAGCTGTTTTTT.

As DNA, the CDR3 is TGTGCCAGCAGTCCTCTCGGGGACTCCCTAGCCAAAAACATTCAGTACTTC. It translates to CASSPLGDSLAKNIQYF. The chain has TRBV6-6 and TRBJ2-4; tentative D call: TRBD2 (6 bases). CDR1 MNHNY and CDR2 SVGAGI come from the germline V gene (reference sequence). Trimming removed 5 bases from V and 0 bases from J, with 17 bases in between. The CDR3 spans 17 residues.

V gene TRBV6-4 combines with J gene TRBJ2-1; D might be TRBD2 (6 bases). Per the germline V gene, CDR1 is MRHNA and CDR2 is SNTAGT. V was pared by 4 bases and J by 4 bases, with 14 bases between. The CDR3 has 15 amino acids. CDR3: CASSVEAGGYNEQFF. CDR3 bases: TGTGCCAGCAGTGTTGAAGCGGGCGGTTACAATGAGCAGTTCTTC.

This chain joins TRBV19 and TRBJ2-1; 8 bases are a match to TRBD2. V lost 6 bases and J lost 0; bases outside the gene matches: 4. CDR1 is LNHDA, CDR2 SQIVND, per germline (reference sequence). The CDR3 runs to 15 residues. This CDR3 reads CASRIGTSSYNEQFF. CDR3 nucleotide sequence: TGTGCCAGTAGGATCGGGACTAGCTCCTACAATGAGCAGTTCTTC.

The CDR3 DNA reads as TGCGCCAGCAGCTTGGTGGGAGGGAATGAGCAGTTCTTC. This gives the protein CASSLVGGNEQFF. This rearrangement joins TRBV5-1 to TRBJ2-1; 7 bases map to TRBD2. Germline CDR1 is SGHRS and CDR2 is YFSETQ. CDR3 length: 13 amino acids. The V and J ends lost 0 bases and 7 bases, in that order; junction bases with no gene match: 1.

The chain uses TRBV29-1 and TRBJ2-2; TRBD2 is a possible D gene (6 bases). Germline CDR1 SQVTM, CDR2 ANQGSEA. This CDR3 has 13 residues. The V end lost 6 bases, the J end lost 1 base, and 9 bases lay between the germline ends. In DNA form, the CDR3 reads TGCAGCGTGAGGGACTGGAACACCGGGGAGCTGTTTTTT. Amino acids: CSVRDWNTGELFF.

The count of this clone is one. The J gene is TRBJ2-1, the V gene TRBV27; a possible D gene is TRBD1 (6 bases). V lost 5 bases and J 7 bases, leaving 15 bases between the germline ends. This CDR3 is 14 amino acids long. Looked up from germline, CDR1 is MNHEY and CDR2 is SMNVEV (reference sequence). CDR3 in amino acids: CASSIIRGSNEQFF. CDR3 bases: TGTGCCAGCAGTATAATAAGGGGGAGTAATGAGCAGTTCTTC.

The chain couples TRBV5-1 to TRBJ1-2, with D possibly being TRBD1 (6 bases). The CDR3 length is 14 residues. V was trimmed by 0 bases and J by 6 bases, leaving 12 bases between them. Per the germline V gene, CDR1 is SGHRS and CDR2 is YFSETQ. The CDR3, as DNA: TGCGCCAGCAGCTTGGTAGGGGGTAGGGATGGCTACACCTTC. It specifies CASSLVGGRDGYTF.

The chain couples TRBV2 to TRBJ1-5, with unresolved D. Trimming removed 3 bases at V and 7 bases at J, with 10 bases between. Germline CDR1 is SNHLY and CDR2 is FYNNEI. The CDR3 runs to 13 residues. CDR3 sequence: CASSETDVQPQHF. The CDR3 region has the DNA TGTGCCAGCAGTGAGACTGACGTCCAGCCCCAGCATTTT.

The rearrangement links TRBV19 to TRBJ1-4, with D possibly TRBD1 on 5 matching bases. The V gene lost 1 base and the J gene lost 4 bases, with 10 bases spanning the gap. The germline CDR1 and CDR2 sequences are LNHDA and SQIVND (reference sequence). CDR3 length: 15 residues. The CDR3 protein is CASSIVGGFNEKLFF. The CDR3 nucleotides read TGTGCCAGTAGTATAGTGGGGGGTTTTAATGAAAAACTGTTTTTT. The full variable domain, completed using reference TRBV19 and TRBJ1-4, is DGGITQSPKYLFRKEGQNVTLSCEQNLNHDAMYWYRQDPGQGLRLIYYSQIVNDFQKGDIAEGYSVSREKKESFPLTVTSAQKNPTAFYLCASSIVGGFNEKLFFGSGTQLSVL.

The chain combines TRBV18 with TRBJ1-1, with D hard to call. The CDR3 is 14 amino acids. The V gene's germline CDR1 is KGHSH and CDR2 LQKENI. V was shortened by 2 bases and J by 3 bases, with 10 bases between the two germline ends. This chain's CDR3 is CASSPEGADTEAFF. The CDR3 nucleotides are TGTGCCAGCTCACCAGAGGGAGCAGACACTGAAGCTTTCTTT.

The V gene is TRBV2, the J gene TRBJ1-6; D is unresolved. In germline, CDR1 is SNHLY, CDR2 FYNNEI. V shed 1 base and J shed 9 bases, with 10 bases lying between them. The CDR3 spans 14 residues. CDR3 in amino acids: CASSEGAGFSPLHF. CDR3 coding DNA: TGTGCCAGCAGTGAAGGGGCGGGGTTTTCACCCCTCCACTTT.

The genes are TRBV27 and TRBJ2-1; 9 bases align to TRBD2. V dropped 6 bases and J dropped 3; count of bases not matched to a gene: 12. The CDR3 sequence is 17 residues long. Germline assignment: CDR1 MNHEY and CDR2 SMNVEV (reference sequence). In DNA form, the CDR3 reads TGTGCCAGCAGACCAAGTAGCGGGAGAATCTACTACAATGAGCAGTTCTTC. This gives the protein CASRPSSGRIYYNEQFF.

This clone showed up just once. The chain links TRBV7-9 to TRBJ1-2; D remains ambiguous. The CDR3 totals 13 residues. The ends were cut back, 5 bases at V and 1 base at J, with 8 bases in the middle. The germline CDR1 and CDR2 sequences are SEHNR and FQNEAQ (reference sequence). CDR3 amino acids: CASSGGLNYGYTF. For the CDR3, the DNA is TGTGCCAGCAGCGGAGGGCTTAACTATGGCTACACCTTC. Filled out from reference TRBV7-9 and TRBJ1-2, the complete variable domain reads DTGVSQNPRHKITKRGQNVTFRCDPISEHNRLYWYRQTLGQGPEFLTYFQNEAQLEKSRLLSDRFSAERPKGSFSTLEIQRTEQGDSAMYLCASSGGLNYGYTFGSGTRLTVV.

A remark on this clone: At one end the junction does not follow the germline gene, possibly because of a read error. The CDR3 sequence is CASSSTGLTFQFWDF. Here the CDR3 DNA reads TGTGCCAGCAGCTCTACCGGACTCACCTTTCAGTTTTGGGACTTC. V is TRBV5-6 and J is TRBJ2-7; weak D call: TRBD2 (5 bases). CDR3 length: 15 residues. From germline, CDR1 is SGHDT and CDR2 YYEEEE.

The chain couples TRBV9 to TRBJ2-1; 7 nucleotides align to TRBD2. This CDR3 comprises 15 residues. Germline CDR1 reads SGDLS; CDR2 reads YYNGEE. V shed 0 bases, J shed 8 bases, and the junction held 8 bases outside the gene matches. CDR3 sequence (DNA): TGTGCCAGCAGCGTAGGCGGGAGTTACGGCGATGAGCAGTTCTTC. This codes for CASSVGGSYGDEQFF.

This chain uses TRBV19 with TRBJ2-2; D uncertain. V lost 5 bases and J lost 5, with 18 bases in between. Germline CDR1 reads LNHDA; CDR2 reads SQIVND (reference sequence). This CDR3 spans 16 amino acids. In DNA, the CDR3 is TGTGCCAGTAGTCCCGACACCACTTTCTGGACCGGGGAGCTGTTTTTT. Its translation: CASSPDTTFWTGELFF.